The rows below give T cell receptor beta chains drawn from one sample of a study of shared clonotypes between healthy human individuals. Profiling relied on immunoSEQ multiplex PCR, and the TCRdb table lists in-frame clones only, not all of them. This sample has fewer than 850,000 clones, with 72% found just once. Material: memory CD4+ T cells sorted from blood. These TCRs come from a young woman in good health. Both conserved end residues are part of each CDR3. The D gene is left open where the match is weak. Where a row states a size, it is once, few, many or the class of an expanded clone; other rows omit it.

V gene,clone size,J gene,D gene,CDR3 DNA,CDR3 protein
TRBV5-1,few,TRBJ1-2,-,TGCGCCAGCAGCTTGGCAGCACAGGCGGGCGGCTACACCTTC,CASSLAAQAGGYTF
TRBV28,-,TRBJ2-1,TRBD2,TGTGCCAGCAGTCCCATCTCCCCGGGACTAGTGACGGGCGAGCAGTTCTTC,CASSPISPGLVTGEQFF
TRBV11-2,-,TRBJ1-3,-,TGTGCCAGCACCACTTCCCCGGGACGGCCAAACACCATATATTTT,CASTTSPGRPNTIYF
TRBV29-1,-,TRBJ1-2,-,TGCAGCGCTCGGGCCAGGGAATATGGCTACACCTTC,CSARAREYGYTF
TRBV11-2,-,TRBJ2-1,-,TGTGCCAGCAGCTTGGGGCAAAACAATGAGCAGTTCTTC,CASSLGQNNEQFF
TRBV5-1,once,TRBJ2-2,TRBD2,TGCGCCAGCAGCTTTTTAGCTCGGACTAGCGGGAGGGCCTCCGGGGAGCTGTTTTTT,CASSFLARTSGRASGELFF
TRBV5-1,few,TRBJ1-1,-,TGCGCCAGCAGCTTGGGGGACACTGAAGCTTTCTTT,CASSLGDTEAFF
TRBV19,few,TRBJ2-1,-,TGTGCCAGTAGTCTGCTCACAGGGTCGGGGCAGTTCTTC,CASSLLTGSGQFF
TRBV19,-,TRBJ1-5,TRBD1,TGTGCCAGTAGTATAGGGGGACAGGCCAATCAGCCCCAGCATTTT,CASSIGGQANQPQHF
TRBV7-3,-,TRBJ2-3,-,TGTGCCAGCAGCCCGGGGACGCGGAGCGGGACGCAGTATTTT,CASSPGTRSGTQYF
TRBV7-9,-,TRBJ2-3,TRBD2,TGTGCCAGCAGCAACGGACTAGCGGGAGGGCCAGATACGCAGTATTTT,CASSNGLAGGPDTQYF
TRBV28,-,TRBJ2-7,-,TGTGCCACCAAGGCTAGCGCCACCTACGAGCAGTACTTC,CATKASATYEQYF
TRBV5-6,few,TRBJ2-3,-,TGTGCCAGCAGCCCCGGTGACTCTAATACGCAGTATTTT,CASSPGDSNTQYF
TRBV7-9,-,TRBJ1-2,TRBD1,TGTGCCAGCAGCTTACAGGGACAGGGGTCCTATGGCTACACCTTC,CASSLQGQGSYGYTF
TRBV6-1,-,TRBJ2-3,-,TGTGCCAGCAGTGAAAGTCGAGCGGCAGATACGCAGTATTTT,CASSESRAADTQYF
TRBV7-3,-,TRBJ2-5,-,TGTGCCAGCAGGCGAACCAGACAAGCCCAAGAGACCCAGTACTTC,CASRRTRQAQETQYF
TRBV11-2,-,TRBJ1-5,-,TGTGCCAGCAGCTTAGGGCTCAGTTCTAATCAGCCCCAGCATTTT,CASSLGLSSNQPQHF
TRBV10-3,many,TRBJ2-3,-,TGTGCCATCAGTGGGGGACATAGCACAGATACGCAGTATTTT,CAISGGHSTDTQYF
TRBV4-1,-,TRBJ2-2,-,TGCGCCAGCAGCCCCTGGACAGCGAACACCGGGGAGCTGTTTTTT,CASSPWTANTGELFF
TRBV11-2,once,TRBJ1-3,TRBD1,TGTGCCAGCAGCTCACAGGGGGCGTTCGGAAACACCATATATTTT,CASSSQGAFGNTIYF
TRBV5-5,once,TRBJ2-7,-,TGTGCCAGCAGCTCCACTACGGCCTACGAGCAGTACTTC,CASSSTTAYEQYF
TRBV7-3,-,TRBJ2-6,-,TGTGCCAGCAGCCCGTTAGGGACTGGGGCCAACGTCCTGACTTTC,CASSPLGTGANVLTF
TRBV25-1,-,TRBJ2-1,TRBD2,TGTGCCAGCAGTGGATCAACTAGCGGGAGAGGGTGGAATGAGCAGTTCTTC,CASSGSTSGRGWNEQFF
TRBV20-1,-,TRBJ2-3,-,TGCAGTGCGTCATCCACAGATACGCAGTATTTT,CSASSTDTQYF
TRBV25-1,-,TRBJ2-4,-,TGTGCCAGCAGTGATATGGGCATTCAGTACTTC,CASSDMGIQYF
TRBV5-1,-,TRBJ1-4,TRBD1,TGCGCCAGCAGCTTGGGACAGGGAGTGGGAGAAAAACTGTTTTTT,CASSLGQGVGEKLFF
TRBV28,once,TRBJ1-2,TRBD1,TGTGCCAGCAGTTTAGGGACAGGGATCTATGGCTACACCTTC,CASSLGTGIYGYTF
TRBV9,-,TRBJ2-7,TRBD2,TGTGCCAGCAGCCCAACTAGCGTTTCCTACGAGCAGTACTTC,CASSPTSVSYEQYF
TRBV2,once,TRBJ1-2,TRBD1,TGTGCCAGCGCGGGACAGGGGCTTTATGGCTACACCTTC,CASAGQGLYGYTF
TRBV7-3,few,TRBJ2-3,-,TGTGCCAGCAGCTTAGGAAGGAGCACAGATACGCAGTATTTT,CASSLGRSTDTQYF
TRBV11-3,-,TRBJ2-2,TRBD1,TGTGCCAGCAGCTTTGGATGGGGACAGCCCAACACCGGGGAGCTGTTTTTT,CASSFGWGQPNTGELFF
TRBV18,few,TRBJ2-7,-,TGTGCCAGCTCATCGACCAACTCCTACGAGCAGTACTTC,CASSSTNSYEQYF
TRBV28,-,TRBJ2-3,-,TGTGCCAGCAGTCTACCGGGACCGCTCGCAGATACGCAGTATTTT,CASSLPGPLADTQYF
TRBV29-1,-,TRBJ1-1,TRBD1,TGCAGCGTTGAGGGGACAGGGGGCGTGGGCACTGAAGCTTTCTTT,CSVEGTGGVGTEAFF
TRBV29-1,-,TRBJ2-3,TRBD1,TGCAGCGCTACCCGCCGTTCGGGACAGGGAGATACGCAGTATTTT,CSATRRSGQGDTQYF
TRBV6-5,once,TRBJ2-7,-,TGTGCCAGCAGTTACATTCGGGGGGAGCAGTACTTC,CASSYIRGEQYF
TRBV28,once,TRBJ1-2,-,TGTGCCAGCACCATAAGGGGATACTATGGCTACACCTTC,CASTIRGYYGYTF
TRBV28,-,TRBJ2-7,-,TGTGCCAGCAGTCCCCCCGGGGACGAGCAGTACTTC,CASSPPGDEQYF
TRBV11-2,-,TRBJ2-3,-,TGTGCCAGCAGTCGGCTGGGGCGCACAGATACGCAGTATTTT,CASSRLGRTDTQYF
TRBV9,many,TRBJ2-6,-,TGTGCCAGCAGCGTAGGAAGGGGACCGAGCAAGGCCAACGTCCTGACTTTC,CASSVGRGPSKANVLTF
TRBV9,-,TRBJ2-7,TRBD2,TGTGCCAGCAGCTTCCGACTAGCGGGAAGATCCTACGAGCAGTACTTC,CASSFRLAGRSYEQYF
TRBV5-1,-,TRBJ2-3,-,TGCGCCAGTACGGTACTCTTGGGCACAGATACGCAGTATTTT,CASTVLLGTDTQYF
TRBV6-6,-,TRBJ1-4,-,TGTGCCAGCAGTTACGCCTCCCTTGATCGAGAGGAAAAACTGTTTTTT,CASSYASLDREEKLFF
TRBV6-1,-,TRBJ1-1,-,TGTGCCAGCATTATGCGGGGGGGCGGCACTGAAGCTTTCTTT,CASIMRGGGTEAFF
TRBV19,many,TRBJ2-2,-,TGTGCCAGTAGTATAGTCCTCCCCGGGGAGCTGTTTTTT,CASSIVLPGELFF
TRBV7-2,-,TRBJ1-3,TRBD1,TGTGCCAGCAGCTTAACCTCAAGGGGGCCTGGAAACACCATATATTTT,CASSLTSRGPGNTIYF
TRBV2,-,TRBJ1-1,-,TGTGCCAGCAGTAGGCGTTTGGGGAGCACTGAAGCTTTCTTT,CASSRRLGSTEAFF
TRBV5-1,-,TRBJ2-5,-,TGCGCCAGCAGCGACGGTAGGGGAACCCAAGAGACCCAGTACTTC,CASSDGRGTQETQYF
TRBV28,many,TRBJ2-1,-,TGTGCCACCCTCCGGAGCTCCTACAATGAGCAGTTCTTC,CATLRSSYNEQFF
TRBV28,few,TRBJ1-5,-,TGTGCCAGCGCCCTCTCGGTTAGCAATCAGCCCCAGCATTTT,CASALSVSNQPQHF
TRBV30,-,TRBJ2-3,TRBD2,TGTGCCTGGATTCGGACTAGCGGGAGACCAGATACGCAGTATTTT,CAWIRTSGRPDTQYF